The rows below give T cell receptor beta chains drawn from one sample of a study of T-cell memory formation after mild COVID-19. TCRdb recomputed calls from the 5' RACE reads with MiXCR, one row per CDR3 protein. This sample has around 200,000 distinct CDR3 sequences, with roughly 10% found just once. Sequencing was done on a sample of PBMCs or a T cell subset sorted from them (not recorded which). All receptors come from a man aged 18 to 35 who had mild COVID-19 (a few samples of this study predate the infection). Cell type and time point are not known. Both conserved end residues are trimmed from each CDR3.

j_call: TRBJ1-1; v_call: TRBV25-1; cdr3_aa: ASSAPSGSF
j_call: TRBJ2-3; v_call: TRBV20-1; cdr3_aa: SARRAGGRTDTQY
j_call: TRBJ2-1; v_call: TRBV3-1; cdr3_aa: ASSQSARNEQF
j_call: TRBJ2-7; v_call: TRBV3-1; cdr3_aa: ASSLWDRAYEQY
j_call: TRBJ2-4; v_call: TRBV6-5; cdr3_aa: ASRPYRMRLENIQY
j_call: TRBJ2-5; v_call: TRBV5-1; cdr3_aa: ASSLASGGYQETQY
j_call: TRBJ2-3; v_call: TRBV12-3/TRBV12-4; cdr3_aa: SSRLAGGKRDTQY
j_call: TRBJ2-7; v_call: TRBV15; cdr3_aa: ATSRDRSGKQY
j_call: TRBJ2-3; v_call: TRBV29-1; cdr3_aa: SVEDLPRRGRSTDTQY
j_call: TRBJ2-5; v_call: TRBV5-6; cdr3_aa: ASSLPGAETQY
j_call: TRBJ2-7; v_call: TRBV12-3/TRBV12-4; cdr3_aa: ASRPGQGTGEQY
j_call: TRBJ1-1; v_call: TRBV5-1; cdr3_aa: ASSLITENTEAF
j_call: TRBJ2-7; v_call: TRBV7-9; cdr3_aa: ASSLNRQVSYEQY
j_call: TRBJ2-7; v_call: TRBV10-3; cdr3_aa: ATRGQRYEQY
j_call: TRBJ1-2; v_call: TRBV7-2; cdr3_aa: ASSSYRVSGYT
j_call: TRBJ1-1; v_call: TRBV9; cdr3_aa: ASSVHVGTEAF
j_call: TRBJ1-1; v_call: TRBV20-1; cdr3_aa: SARPVAGGTEAF
j_call: TRBJ1-6; v_call: TRBV13; cdr3_aa: ASSTRTEYYNSPLH
j_call: TRBJ1-6; v_call: TRBV7-2; cdr3_aa: AGHRGHNSPLH
j_call: TRBJ2-1; v_call: TRBV9; cdr3_aa: ASSVSGTGEIYNEQF
j_call: TRBJ1-2; v_call: TRBV6-2/TRBV6-3; cdr3_aa: ASSQLLSGANYGYT
j_call: TRBJ1-6; v_call: TRBV20-1; cdr3_aa: SAREWVGITDNSPLH
j_call: TRBJ1-1; v_call: TRBV9; cdr3_aa: ASSVSGSGPMNTEAF
j_call: TRBJ2-1; v_call: TRBV5-5; cdr3_aa: ASLSPGRTYNEQF
j_call: TRBJ1-4; v_call: TRBV18; cdr3_aa: ASSQSGTREKLF
j_call: TRBJ1-3; v_call: TRBV7-2; cdr3_aa: ASSLYSSGNTIY
j_call: TRBJ2-1; v_call: TRBV12-3/TRBV12-4; cdr3_aa: ASSLFVGAGNEQF
j_call: TRBJ1-1; v_call: TRBV5-1; cdr3_aa: ASSFRQGASLDTEAF
j_call: TRBJ2-4; v_call: TRBV6-2/TRBV6-3; cdr3_aa: ASGLRDRDPSGAKNIQY
j_call: TRBJ1-2; v_call: TRBV12-3/TRBV12-4; cdr3_aa: ASTLAGRHYGYT
j_call: TRBJ2-3; v_call: TRBV18; cdr3_aa: ASSPSGASSTDTQY
j_call: TRBJ2-5; v_call: TRBV20-1; cdr3_aa: SAPTSGGARETQY
j_call: TRBJ1-1; v_call: TRBV5-5; cdr3_aa: ASITLEPGGENTEAF
j_call: TRBJ2-3; v_call: TRBV7-2; cdr3_aa: ASSRSGASRSGTDTQY
j_call: TRBJ1-2; v_call: TRBV6-5; cdr3_aa: ASRRGSYGYT
j_call: TRBJ2-3; v_call: TRBV20-1; cdr3_aa: SGGRETDTQY
j_call: TRBJ2-5; v_call: TRBV7-2; cdr3_aa: ASSLVTGPETQY
j_call: TRBJ2-3; v_call: TRBV20-1; cdr3_aa: SATSGGRTDTQY
j_call: TRBJ2-7; v_call: TRBV20-1; cdr3_aa: SASGRAYEQY
j_call: TRBJ2-3; v_call: TRBV4-3; cdr3_aa: ASSQDYRSSADTQY
j_call: TRBJ2-3; v_call: TRBV5-1; cdr3_aa: ASSLGIGPNTDTQY
j_call: TRBJ2-7; v_call: TRBV23-1; cdr3_aa: ASNRDRGPLSEQY
j_call: TRBJ2-5; v_call: TRBV19; cdr3_aa: ASSVTGAQETQY
j_call: TRBJ1-3; v_call: TRBV7-9; cdr3_aa: ASSLNTGNTIY
j_call: TRBJ2-1; v_call: TRBV6-5; cdr3_aa: AIGGAYNEQF
j_call: TRBJ1-6; v_call: TRBV27; cdr3_aa: ASSTVDRHNSPLH
j_call: TRBJ1-2; v_call: TRBV7-2; cdr3_aa: ASSWDVDYGYT
j_call: TRBJ2-5; v_call: TRBV2; cdr3_aa: ASEEREETQY
j_call: TRBJ2-1; v_call: TRBV5-4; cdr3_aa: ASSLGGQSSYNEQF
j_call: TRBJ2-2; v_call: TRBV24-1; cdr3_aa: ATSDPRATGELF
j_call: TRBJ2-3; v_call: TRBV7-8; cdr3_aa: ASSLLPGTDTQY